The sequence of this T cell receptor beta chain was determined in a study of blood T cell repertoires in COVID-19. Sequencing was performed with immunoSEQ multiplex PCR; in TCRdb, only in-frame clones are kept and a portion is missing. This sample has some 240,000 clones, with 90% found just once. This CDR3 spans 17 amino acids. The V gene is TRBV21-1, the J gene TRBJ2-3; whether TRBD2, the table's D call, matches the DNA was not checked. TRBV21-1 is a pseudogene segment. Sequencing was carried out using peripheral blood. The TCR sequence derives from an older woman with COVID-19, enrolled during active disease. The CDR3 loop is CASSSRQTRTSTDTQYF. CDR3 in DNA: TGTGCCAGCAGCAGCCGCCAGACCCGGACTAGCACAGATACGCAGTATTTT.